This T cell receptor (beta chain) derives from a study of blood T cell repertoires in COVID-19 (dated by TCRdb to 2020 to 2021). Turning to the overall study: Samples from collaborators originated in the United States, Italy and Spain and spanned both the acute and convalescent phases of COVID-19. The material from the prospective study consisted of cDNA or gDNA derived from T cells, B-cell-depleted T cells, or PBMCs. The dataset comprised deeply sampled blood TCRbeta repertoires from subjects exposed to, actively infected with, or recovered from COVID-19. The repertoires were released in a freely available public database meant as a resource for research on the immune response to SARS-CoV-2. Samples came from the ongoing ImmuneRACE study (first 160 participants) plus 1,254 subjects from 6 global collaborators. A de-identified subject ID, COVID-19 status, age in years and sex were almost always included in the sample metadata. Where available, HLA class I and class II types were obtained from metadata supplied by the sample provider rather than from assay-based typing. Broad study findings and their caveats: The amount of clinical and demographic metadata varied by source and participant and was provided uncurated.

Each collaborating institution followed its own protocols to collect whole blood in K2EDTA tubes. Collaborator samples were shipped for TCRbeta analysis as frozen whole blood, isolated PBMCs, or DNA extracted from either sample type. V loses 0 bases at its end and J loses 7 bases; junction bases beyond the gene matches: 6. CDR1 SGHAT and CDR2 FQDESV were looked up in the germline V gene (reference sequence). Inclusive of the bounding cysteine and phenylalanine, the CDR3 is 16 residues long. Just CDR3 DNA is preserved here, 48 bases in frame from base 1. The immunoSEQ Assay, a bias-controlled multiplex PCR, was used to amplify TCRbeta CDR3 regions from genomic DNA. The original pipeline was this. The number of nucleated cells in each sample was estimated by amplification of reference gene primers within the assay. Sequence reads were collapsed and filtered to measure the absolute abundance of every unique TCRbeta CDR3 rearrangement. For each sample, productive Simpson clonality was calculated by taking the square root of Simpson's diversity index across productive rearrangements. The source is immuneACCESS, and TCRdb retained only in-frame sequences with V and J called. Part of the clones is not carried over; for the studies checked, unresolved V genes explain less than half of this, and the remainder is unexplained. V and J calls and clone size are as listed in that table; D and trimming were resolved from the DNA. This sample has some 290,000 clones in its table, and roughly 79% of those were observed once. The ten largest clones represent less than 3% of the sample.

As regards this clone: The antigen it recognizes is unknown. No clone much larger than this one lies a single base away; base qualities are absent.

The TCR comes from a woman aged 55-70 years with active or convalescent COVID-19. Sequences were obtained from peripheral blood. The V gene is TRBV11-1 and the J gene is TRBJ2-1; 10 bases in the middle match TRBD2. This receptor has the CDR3 CASSLASGLAFNEQFF. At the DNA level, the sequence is TGTGCCAGCAGCTTAGCGTCGGGACTAGCGTTTAATGAGCAGTTCTTC.